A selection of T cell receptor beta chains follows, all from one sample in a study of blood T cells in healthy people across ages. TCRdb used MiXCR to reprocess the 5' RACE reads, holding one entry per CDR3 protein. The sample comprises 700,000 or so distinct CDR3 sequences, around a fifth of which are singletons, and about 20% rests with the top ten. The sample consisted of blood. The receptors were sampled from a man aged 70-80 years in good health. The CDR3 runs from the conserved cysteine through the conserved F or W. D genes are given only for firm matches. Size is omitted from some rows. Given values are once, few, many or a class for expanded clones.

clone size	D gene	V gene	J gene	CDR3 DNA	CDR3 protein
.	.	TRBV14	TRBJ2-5	TGTGCCAGCAGCCTCGGGGTAGCAACAAAAGAGACCCAGTACTTC	CASSLGVATKETQYF
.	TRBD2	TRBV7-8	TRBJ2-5	TGTGCCAGCAGCTTATACGGGGGGGGCGCAGAGACCCAGTACTTC	CASSLYGGGAETQYF
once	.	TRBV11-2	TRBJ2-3	TGTGCCAGCAGCTCGGGAGCGGCGTACTGGGCAGATACGCAGTATTTT	CASSSGAAYWADTQYF
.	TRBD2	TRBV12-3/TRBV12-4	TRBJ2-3	TGTGCCACGGGGGGGAGCACAGATACGCAGTATTTT	CATGGSTDTQYF
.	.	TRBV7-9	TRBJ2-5	TGTGCCGGCCGGGACTCAGGCCAAGAGACCCAGTACTTC	CAGRDSGQETQYF
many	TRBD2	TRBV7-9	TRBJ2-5	TGTGCCAGCAGCTCACGCCTGGCGGGGGAATTACGGGGGACCCAGTACTTC	CASSSRLAGELRGTQYF
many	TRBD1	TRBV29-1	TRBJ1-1	TGCAGCGTCCTCTCGACAGGGTACACTGAAGCTTTCTTT	CSVLSTGYTEAFF
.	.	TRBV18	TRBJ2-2	TGTGCCAGCTCACCGGGAGACGTCGACACCGGGGAGCTGTTTTTT	CASSPGDVDTGELFF
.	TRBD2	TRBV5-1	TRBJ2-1	TGCGCCAGCAGCTCGGTTACAAGCGGGGCTTCGGTGCAGTTCTTC	CASSSVTSGASVQFF
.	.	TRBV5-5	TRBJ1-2	TGTGCCAGCAGTCCGACGGGGGCGCAGAACTATGGCTACACCTTC	CASSPTGAQNYGYTF
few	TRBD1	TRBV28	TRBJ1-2	TGTGCCAGCAGACATGCGACAGGGCGGGTTTGGGGCTACACCTTC	CASRHATGRVWGYTF
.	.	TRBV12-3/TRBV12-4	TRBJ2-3	TGTGCCAGCAGCCCGCTAGATACTACGCAGTATTTT	CASSPLDTTQYF
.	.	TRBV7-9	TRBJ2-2	TGTGCCAGCGAATTGAACACGAACACCGGGGAGCTGTTTTTT	CASELNTNTGELFF
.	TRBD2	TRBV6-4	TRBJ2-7	TGTGCCAGCAGTGAGGCTAGCGGCTACGAGCAGTACTTC	CASSEASGYEQYF
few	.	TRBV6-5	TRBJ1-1	TGTGCCAGCAGTTACTCGATGAGGGAATCTGAAGCTTTCTTT	CASSYSMRESEAFF
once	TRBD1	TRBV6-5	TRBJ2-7	TGTGCCAGCAGACCCGACAGGGGGCTAGGCGAGCAGTACTTC	CASRPDRGLGEQYF
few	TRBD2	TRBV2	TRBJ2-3	TGTGCCAGCAACACGGGACTAGCGGGGCACACAGATACGCAGTATTTT	CASNTGLAGHTDTQYF
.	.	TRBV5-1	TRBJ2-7	TGCGCCAGCAGCTTGTTAGGCATGAGCTCCTACGAGCAGTACTTC	CASSLLGMSSYEQYF
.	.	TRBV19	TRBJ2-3	TGTGCCAGTAGTATGGCGGGGCTCGGGACACCAGAACTTACGCAGTATTTT	CASSMAGLGTPELTQYF
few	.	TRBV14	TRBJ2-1	TGTGCCAGCAGCCCCACCGGGCTCACCCGCAATGAGCAGTTCTTC	CASSPTGLTRNEQFF
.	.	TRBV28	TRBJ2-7	TGTGCCAGCAGCCTTAGGGCCTTACTCGACACCACCTACGAGCAGTACTTC	CASSLRALLDTTYEQYF
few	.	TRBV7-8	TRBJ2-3	TGTGCCAGCAGTCAACATGCCGCGGGTAGCACAGATACGCAGTATTTT	CASSQHAAGSTDTQYF
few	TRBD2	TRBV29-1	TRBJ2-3	TGCAGCGTTCAGGGGACTAGCGGCACAGATACGCAGTATTTT	CSVQGTSGTDTQYF
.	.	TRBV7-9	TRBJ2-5	TGTGCCAGCAGCGCCTTATGGTCGGCGGAGACCCAGTACTTC	CASSALWSAETQYF
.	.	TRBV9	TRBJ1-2	TGTGCCAGCAGCGCCACTGGGTCGGCGCGGCAGGGCTATGGCTACACCTTC	CASSATGSARQGYGYTF
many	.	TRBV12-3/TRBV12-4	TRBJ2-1	TGTGCCAGCGCAGCGGAGAAATACAATGAGCAGTTCTTC	CASAAEKYNEQFF
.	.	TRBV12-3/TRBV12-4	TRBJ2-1	TGTGCCAGCAGTTTATCAGGACTAACGGGAGAGACTCCCACTAATGAGCAGTTCTTC	CASSLSGLTGETPTNEQFF
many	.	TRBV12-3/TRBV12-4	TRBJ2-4	TGTGCCAGCAGCCCTGACAGCCTAGCCAAAAACATTCAGTACTTC	CASSPDSLAKNIQYF
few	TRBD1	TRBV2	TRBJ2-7	TGTGCCAGCATGAGGGACAGAACGTCCTACGAGCAGTACTTC	CASMRDRTSYEQYF
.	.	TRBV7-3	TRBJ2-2	TGTGCCAGCAGCTTAGAGCTATCGGGCGGGGAGCTGTTTTTT	CASSLELSGGELFF
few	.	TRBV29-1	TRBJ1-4	TGCAGCGTTGAGGGTGGGAGCGACGAAAAACTGTTTTTT	CSVEGGSDEKLFF
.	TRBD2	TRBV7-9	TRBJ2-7	TGTGCCAGCAGCTTATCGGGGGGGACCTACGAGCAGTACTTC	CASSLSGGTYEQYF
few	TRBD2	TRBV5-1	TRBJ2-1	TGCGCCAGCAGCAGGGCGGGACTAGCTTCCTACAATGAGCAGTTCTTC	CASSRAGLASYNEQFF
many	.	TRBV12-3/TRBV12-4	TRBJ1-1	TGTGCCAGCACCCAAGAGGGGGATGCTTTCTTT	CASTQEGDAFF
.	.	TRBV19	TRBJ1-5	TGTGCCAGTAGTTCGGGGGCTGAGCCCCAGCATTTT	CASSSGAEPQHF
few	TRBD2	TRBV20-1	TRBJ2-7	TGCAGTGCTAGACCCCCTAGCGGGGTCTACGAGCAGTACTTC	CSARPPSGVYEQYF
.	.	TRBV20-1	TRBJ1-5	TGCAGTGCTAGGCCGGGGGCCAGGGGCAATCAGCCCCAGCATTTT	CSARPGARGNQPQHF
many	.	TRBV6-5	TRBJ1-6	TGTGCCAGCAGTTACTCGGTCGGAGGGACTTTCAATTCACCCCTCCACTTT	CASSYSVGGTFNSPLHF
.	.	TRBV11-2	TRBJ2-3	TGTGCCAGCAGCAGTAGCCAGGGGCCCACAGATACGCAGTATTTT	CASSSSQGPTDTQYF
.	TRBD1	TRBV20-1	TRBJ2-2	TGCAGTGCTCCTGGACAGGGGTGGACCGGGGAGCTGTTTTTT	CSAPGQGWTGELFF
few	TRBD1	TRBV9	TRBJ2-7	TGTGCCAGCAGCGAGACAGGGTACGGCTCCTACGAGCAGTACTTC	CASSETGYGSYEQYF
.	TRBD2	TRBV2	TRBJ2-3	TGTGCCAGCAGGAGGGGTACTCGGCCGGGACTAGCGGGGGGGCCAACAGATACGCAGTATTTT	CASRRGTRPGLAGGPTDTQYF
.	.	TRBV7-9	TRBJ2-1	TGTGCCAGCAGCTCCTTGACCCCGACTATCAATGAGCAGTTCTTC	CASSSLTPTINEQFF
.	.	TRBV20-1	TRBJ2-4	TGCAGTGCTAGAGATCCGGCGGGCCCTGGTAACATTCAGTACTTC	CSARDPAGPGNIQYF
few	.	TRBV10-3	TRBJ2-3	TGTGCCATCCGAGCGGGCCCCCACTCACATACGCAGTATTTT	CAIRAGPHSHTQYF
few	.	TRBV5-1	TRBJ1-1	TGCGCCAGCAGCTTGGGGCCAGTGGGGCCGGGGTATGATGAAGCTTTCTTT	CASSLGPVGPGYDEAFF
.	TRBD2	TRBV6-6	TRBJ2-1	TGTGCCAGCAGTTACCCAGTCCTAGCGGGGAGGCAAGAGACCCAGTGCTTC	CASSYPVLAGRQETQCF
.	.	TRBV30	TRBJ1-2	TGTGCCTGGAGTCCCAGGGGTTTTGGAGGCTACACCTTC	CAWSPRGFGGYTF
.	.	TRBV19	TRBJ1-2	TGTGCCAGTAGTAATCAGGCCTACTATGGCTACACCTTC	CASSNQAYYGYTF
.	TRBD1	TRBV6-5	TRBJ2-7	TGTGCCAGCTCGTCTCCGGGACAGGGCCGCTACGAGCAGTACTTC	CASSSPGQGRYEQYF
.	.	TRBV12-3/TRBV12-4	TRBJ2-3	TGTGCCAGCAGTTTACTTGCAGAGAGCACAGATGCGGAGTATTTT	CASSLLAESTDAEYF
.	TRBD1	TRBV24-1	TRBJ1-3	TGTGCCACCGGGACAGGACAAAACACCATATATTTT	CATGTGQNTIYF
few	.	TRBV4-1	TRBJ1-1	TGCGCCAGCAGCCAAGAATCCCTCAGGGGCACTGAAGCTTTCTTT	CASSQESLRGTEAFF
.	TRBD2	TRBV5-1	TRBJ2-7	TGCGCCAGCAGCTCGGGTATCCTAGCGGGGGCCTACGAGCAGTACTTC	CASSSGILAGAYEQYF
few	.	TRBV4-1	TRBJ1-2	TGCGCCAGCAGCCAAGATCTGGCAGGGGCCTCAGGGGGCTACACCTTC	CASSQDLAGASGGYTF
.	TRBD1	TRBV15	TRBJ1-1	TGTGCCACCAGCAGAGGTCTGACAGGGTCGGAAGCTTTCTTT	CATSRGLTGSEAFF
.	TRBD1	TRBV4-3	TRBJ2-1	TGCGCCAGCAGCCGAGAGGACAGGGGCTACAATGAGCAGTTCTTC	CASSREDRGYNEQFF
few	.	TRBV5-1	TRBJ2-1	TGCGCCAGCATCTCCCAACCAAGCTCCTACAATGAGCAGTTCTTC	CASISQPSSYNEQFF
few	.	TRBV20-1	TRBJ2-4	TGCAGTGCTAGACCGTCCGGGACTAACATTCAGTACTTC	CSARPSGTNIQYF